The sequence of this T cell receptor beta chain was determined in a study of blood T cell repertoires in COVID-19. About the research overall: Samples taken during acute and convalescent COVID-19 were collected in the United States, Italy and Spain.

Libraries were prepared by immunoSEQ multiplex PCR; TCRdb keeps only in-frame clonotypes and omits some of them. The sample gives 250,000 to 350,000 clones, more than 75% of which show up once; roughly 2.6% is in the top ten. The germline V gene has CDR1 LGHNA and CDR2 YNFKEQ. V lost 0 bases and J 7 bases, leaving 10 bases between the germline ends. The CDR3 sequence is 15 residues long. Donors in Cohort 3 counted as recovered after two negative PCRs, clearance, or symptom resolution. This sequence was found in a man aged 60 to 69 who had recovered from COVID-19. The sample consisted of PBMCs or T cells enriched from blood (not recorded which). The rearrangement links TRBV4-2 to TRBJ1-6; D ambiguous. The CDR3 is CASSQEEGQNSPLHF. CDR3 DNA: TGTGCCAGCAGCCAAGAGGAGGGCCAAAATTCACCCCTCCACTTT.